The source of this T cell receptor (beta chain) is a study of Ad26.COV2.S vaccination and SARS-CoV-2 variants. Study as a whole: The study gave Ad26.COV2.S intramuscularly, once or twice 56 days apart. The study's findings and limits: An underestimation of total T cell responses may have resulted from the TCR breadth and depth analyses. Vaccinated and placebo-treated recipients had similar non-spike TCR breadth.

The CDR3 length is 16 residues. The V segment lost 0 bases and the J segment 6 bases; nucleotides outside the gene matches: 5. CDR1 is LGHDT, CDR2 YNNKEL, per germline (reference sequence). The assay was immunoSEQ multiplex PCR, and TCRdb's table has in-frame clones only and misses some. The sample holds fewer than 600,000 clones, 89% seen once. The treatment was: around 19 received Ad26.COV2.S at low or high dose, single or two shots; about 5 received placebo; per-sample allocation not given. Repertoires come from day 63 after the first vaccine or placebo injection. Its platform was an Ad26 vector, and its expressed antigen was Wuhan-strain SARS-CoV-2 spike. Concerning this clone itself: What it recognizes is unknown.

This chain joins TRBV3-1 (or the pseudogene TRBV3-2) and TRBJ1-6; 7 bases fit TRBD1. The material sequenced was peripheral blood, taken in a trial of Ad26.COV2.S vaccine versus placebo. This TCR was sampled from a person between 18 and 65 years old who received the Ad26.COV2.S COVID-19 vaccine or a placebo. CDR3 DNA sequence: TGTGCCAGCAGCCAAGATCCGGCAGGGGGTAATTCACCCCTCCACTTT. Translated, it gives CASSQDPAGGNSPLHF.